The source of this TCR beta chain is a study of human T cells and chemical hapten exposure. Study context: Diphenylcyclopropenone doses were given weekly to the scalps of patients across the roughly 22-week study. A patient group, mainly female, showed alopecia areata, totalis or universalis. Study-wide findings and caveats: Large CDR3 similarity clusters arose significantly more often from expanded TCRs than from controls.

The library attached unique molecular identifiers to individual cDNA molecules. In TCRdb, the RACE reads were re-called with MiXCR into one record per CDR3 protein. This table holds 150,000 to 200,000 distinct CDR3 sequences, roughly 14% found once. On this clonotype itself: The antigen is undetermined. The junction differs from germline at one of its ends, possibly a read error.

Regarding time point: patch test 1, 2 weeks after DPC sensitization. Described treatment: therapeutic diphenylcyclopropenone sensitization with weekly scalp DPC. This clonotype originated in a woman under 40 with alopecia areata. Some clones in this sample may be carry-over from other donors' samples. The sample here was whole blood, taken in connection with sensitization to the hapten diphenylcyclopropenone (DPC).

For the CDR3, the DNA is TGTGCTAGCAGCTTAGGGACAGAGGGGTCACTAGCGTACAATGAGCAGTTCTTC. Amino acids: CASSLGTEGSLAYNEQFF. The chain uses TRBV7-6 and TRBJ2-1; D assignment may be TRBD1 or TRBD2 (7 bases each). Germline V gene data show CDR1 as SGHVS and CDR2 as FNYEAQ. CDR3 length: 18 amino acids.